This T cell receptor (beta chain) derives from a study of T cell clonotyping in hematopoietic cell transplantation. This sample's time point: recipient sample about 28 days before transplant, after cytoreduction. Germline V lookup: CDR1 DFQATT, CDR2 SNEGSKA (reference sequence). Trimming took 7 bases from V and 2 from J, leaving 7 bases between them. The CDR3 loop spans 11 amino acids. Study observations and caveats: Cells were unsorted, so CD4 and CD8 contributions were not separated. Recipient TCR diversity dropped after transplant; expanded clonotypes rose from day 30 to 180.

Concerning this clone itself: Antigen: not known.

Generated by immunoSEQ multiplex PCR, the TCRdb table keeps only in-frame clones and is missing some. This table holds roughly 49,000 clones, 85% to 90% found once. The sample in question was peripheral blood mononuclear cells, obtained before stem cell transplant. The chain couples TRBV20-1 to TRBJ2-3; D perhaps matches TRBD2 (5 bases). This receptor was obtained from a man aged 60-69 years with biphenotypic leukemia. Some clones in this sample may be carry-over from other donors' samples. CDR3 nucleotides: TGCAGTGGGGGAGACACAGATACGCAGTATTTT. This sequence encodes CSGGDTDTQYF.